This TCR beta chain was identified during a study of blood T cells in healthy people across ages. This clonotype was observed a few times. From germline, CDR1 is DFQATT and CDR2 SNEGSKA (reference sequence). The CDR3 has 14 residues. Unmatched junction bases numbered 4, after V lost 6 bases and J lost 0 bases. Primed by a sample-barcoded 5' primer and a J-beta primer mix, a second PCR proceeded for about 7 to 12 cycles. TCRdb analysed the 5' RACE reads with MiXCR anew, one entry per CDR3 protein. This table holds around 700,000 distinct CDR3 sequences, roughly 25% found once. These sequences were also reported in another study, on T cells of mothers and their children. From that study: Each donor was one of three healthy Caucasian mothers or one of their six children.

This receptor was taken from a boy aged 5-17 years in good health. The chain uses TRBV20-1 and TRBJ2-5, with 10 bases that match TRBD2. The specimen was blood. CDR3 sequence reads: CSAATSGYQETQYF. The DNA of the CDR3 is TGCAGTGCCGCGACTAGCGGGTACCAAGAGACCCAGTACTTC.